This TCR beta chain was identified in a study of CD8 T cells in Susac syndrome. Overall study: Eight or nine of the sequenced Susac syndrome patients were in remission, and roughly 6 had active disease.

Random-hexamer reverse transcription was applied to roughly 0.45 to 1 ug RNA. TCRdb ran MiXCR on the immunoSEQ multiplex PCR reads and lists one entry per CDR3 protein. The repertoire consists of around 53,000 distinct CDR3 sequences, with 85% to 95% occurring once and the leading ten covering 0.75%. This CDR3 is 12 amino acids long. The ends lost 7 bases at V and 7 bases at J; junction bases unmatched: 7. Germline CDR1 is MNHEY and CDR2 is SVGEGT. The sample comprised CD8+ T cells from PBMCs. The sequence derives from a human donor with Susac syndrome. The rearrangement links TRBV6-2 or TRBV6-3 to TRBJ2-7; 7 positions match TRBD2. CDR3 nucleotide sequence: TGTGCCAGCACTGTCTCGGGGGGTGAGCAGTACTTC. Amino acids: CASTVSGGEQYF.